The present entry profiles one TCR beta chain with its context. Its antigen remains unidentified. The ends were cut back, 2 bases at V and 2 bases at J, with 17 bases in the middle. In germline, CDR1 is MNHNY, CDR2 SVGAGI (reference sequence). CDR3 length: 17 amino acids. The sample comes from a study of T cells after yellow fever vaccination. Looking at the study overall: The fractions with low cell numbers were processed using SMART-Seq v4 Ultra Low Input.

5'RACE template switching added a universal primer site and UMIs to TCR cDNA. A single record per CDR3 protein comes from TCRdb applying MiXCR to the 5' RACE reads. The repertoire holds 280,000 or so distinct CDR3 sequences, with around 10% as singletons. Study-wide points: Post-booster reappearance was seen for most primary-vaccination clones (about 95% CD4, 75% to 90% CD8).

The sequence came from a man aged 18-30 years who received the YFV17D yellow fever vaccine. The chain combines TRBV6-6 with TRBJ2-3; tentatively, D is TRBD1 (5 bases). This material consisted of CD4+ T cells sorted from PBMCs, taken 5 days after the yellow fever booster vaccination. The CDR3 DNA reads TGTGCCAGCAGTTACCAAAAGACAGCAACTCACACAGATACGCAGTATTTT. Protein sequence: CASSYQKTATHTDTQYF.